Included here is one T cell receptor (beta chain) sequence, with context. This record comes from a study of blood T cell repertoires in COVID-19. The wider study: In each case, the material was cDNA or gDNA derived from T cells, B-cell-depleted T cells, or PBMCs.

Assignments of participants to cohorts depended upon their own reported clinical history. Participants classified as exposed had met a COVID-19 case within 2 weeks before study entry. The CDR3 sequence is 15 residues long. Germline V gene data show CDR1 as SGHTA and CDR2 as FQGNSA. Trimming shortened V by 1 base and J by 2 bases, and 9 bases separated the two germline ends. Original handling: Nucleated cell number was recorded as an estimate derived from reference gene primer amplification. TCRdb's copy holds only in-frame clones and misses some; the assay was immunoSEQ multiplex PCR. The V and J calls and clone size were taken over from that table, and D and trimming were inferred from the DNA. The sample holds 200,000 to 250,000 clones; 65% to 90% are singletons and the top ten take roughly 4.5%.

This rearrangement joins TRBV7-2 to TRBJ1-3; D might be TRBD1 (5 bases). The sequenced sample was PBMCs or T cells enriched from blood (not recorded which). This sequence originates from a woman in her twenties or thirties who had been exposed to COVID-19. The CDR3 nucleotides read TGTGCCAGCAGCTTAGTCTCAGGGCCTGGAAACACCATATATTTT. Protein product: CASSLVSGPGNTIYF.